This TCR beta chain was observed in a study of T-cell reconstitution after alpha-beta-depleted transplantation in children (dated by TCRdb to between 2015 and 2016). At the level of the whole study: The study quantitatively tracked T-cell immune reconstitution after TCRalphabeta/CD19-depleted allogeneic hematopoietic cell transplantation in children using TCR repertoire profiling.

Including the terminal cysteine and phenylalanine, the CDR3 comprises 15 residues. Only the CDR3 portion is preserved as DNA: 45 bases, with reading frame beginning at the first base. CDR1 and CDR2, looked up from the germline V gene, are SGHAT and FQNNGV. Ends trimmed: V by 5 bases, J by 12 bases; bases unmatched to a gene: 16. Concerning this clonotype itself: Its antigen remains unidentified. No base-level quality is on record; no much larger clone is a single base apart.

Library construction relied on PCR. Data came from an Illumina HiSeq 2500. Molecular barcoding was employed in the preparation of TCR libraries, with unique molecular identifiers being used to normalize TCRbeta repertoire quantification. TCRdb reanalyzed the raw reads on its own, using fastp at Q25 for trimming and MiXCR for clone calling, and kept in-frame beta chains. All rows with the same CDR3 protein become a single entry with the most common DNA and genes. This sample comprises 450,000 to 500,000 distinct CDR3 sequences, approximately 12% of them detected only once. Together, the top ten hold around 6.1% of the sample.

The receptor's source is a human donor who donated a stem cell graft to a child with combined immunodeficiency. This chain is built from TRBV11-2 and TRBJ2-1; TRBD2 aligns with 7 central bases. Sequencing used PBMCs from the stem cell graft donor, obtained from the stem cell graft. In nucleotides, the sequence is TGTGCCAGCAGCCCCCTTGGGAGGGAGGGTTTCGGGCAGTTCTTC. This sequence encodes CASSPLGREGFGQFF.